This T cell receptor beta chain was observed in a study of blood T cells in healthy people across ages. V shed 6 bases and J shed 7 bases, with 22 bases lying between them. CDR3 length: 16 amino acids. The germline gives CDR1 MDHEN, CDR2 SYDVKM. As for this clonotype: The antigen remains unidentified.

The study's findings and limits: Estimated diversity across one million T cells was deemed an underestimate.

The use of a sample-barcoded 5' primer and a J-beta primer mix characterized a second PCR of about 6 to 11 cycles. Researchers report that a template-switch adaptor with 12 random nucleotides tagged each cDNA molecule. Using its own MiXCR run on the 5' RACE reads, TCRdb lists one record per CDR3 protein. The sample has about 780,000 distinct CDR3 sequences, less than 60% seen once. The chain is built from TRBV28 and TRBJ1-5, with D tentatively TRBD1 (5 bases). Sequencing was performed on blood. The source of this sequence is an elderly man in good health. CDR3 nucleotide sequence: TGTGCCAGCAGCCAACTTGGGAGGGGAGTCGGACAGCCCCAGCATTTT. This translates into CASSQLGRGVGQPQHF.